These 20 T cell receptor beta chains were sequenced from one sample in a study of response to subunit inactivated influenza vaccine. TCRdb reprocessed the RT-PCR reads via MiXCR and lists one record per CDR3 protein. The sample shows 650,000 to 850,000 distinct CDR3 sequences, approximately 13% of them seen only once. The sequences come from PBMCs from blood, collected approximately 15 days before vaccination. Receptors were obtained from a man aged 45-65 years who received an inactivated influenza vaccine.

Many counts were recorded for this clonotype. The chain links TRBV7-8 to TRBJ2-5; D unclear. This CDR3 is built from 13 residues. Germline lookup yields CDR1 SGHVS and CDR2 FQNEAQ. Trimming cost V 0 bases and J 0 bases, with 2 bases left between them. The CDR3 DNA sequence: TGTGCCAGCAGCTTAGCCCACCAAGAGACCCAGTACTTC. Translating it yields CASSLAHQETQYF.

This clonotype showed up just a few times. The chain has TRBV12-3 or TRBV12-4 and TRBJ1-2; TRBD1 aligns across 7 bases. The CDR3 covers 14 residues. Trimming removed 7 bases from V and 3 bases from J; junction bases left unmatched: 8. CDR3 in DNA: TGTGCCAGCAACTGGGGACAGTCTCACTATGGCTACACCTTC. Translating it yields CASNWGQSHYGYTF.

There are a few counts of this clonotype. The rearrangement uses TRBV5-5 and TRBJ2-2; possible D gene TRBD2, 6 bases. From germline, CDR1 is SGHKS and CDR2 YYEKEE (reference sequence). The CDR3 is 16 residues long. Trimming stripped 4 bases from V and 1 base from J, with 14 bases between. The CDR3 here is CASSGGTLMNTGELFF. The CDR3 DNA is TGTGCCAGCAGCGGCGGGACCTTAATGAACACCGGGGAGCTGTTTTTT.

This clonotype occurred once. The chain employs TRBV5-4 and TRBJ1-3; D gene unclear. V was shortened by 6 bases and J by 8 bases, with 15 bases between the two germline ends. The V gene's germline CDR1 is SGHNT and CDR2 YYREEE (reference sequence). The CDR3 spans 13 residues. CDR3 sequence reads: CASTMDRGYTIYF. In DNA, the CDR3 is TGTGCCAGCACCATGGACCGCGGGTACACCATATATTTT.

This clonotype has just a few counts. This rearrangement joins TRBV3-1 to TRBJ1-1, with a possible D match to TRBD1 (6 bases). CDR3 length: 16 residues. With 1 base removed from V and 5 bases from J, the gap between germline ends came to 17 bases. CDR1 is LGHDT, CDR2 YNNKEL, per germline (reference sequence). For the CDR3, the DNA is TGTGCCAGCAGCCAAGCTCTGGGGGGGCCTGGAACTGAAGCTTTCTTT. Amino acids: CASSQALGGPGTEAFF.

V and J are TRBV4-2 and TRBJ2-2; D is possibly TRBD2 (5 bases). Germline V gene sequence: CDR1 LGHNA, CDR2 YNFKEQ. The ends were cut back, 3 bases at V and 4 bases at J, with 18 bases in the middle. This CDR3 contains 17 residues. The CDR3 sequence is CASSQTMRGFRTGELFF. The CDR3 coding sequence is TGTGCCAGCAGCCAGACCATGAGAGGGTTTCGCACCGGGGAGCTGTTTTTT.

This clonotype was recorded a few times. The chain links TRBV5-5 to TRBJ1-5, with TRBD1 identical over 8 bases. The junction had 7 bases not matched to a gene; V was cut back by 4 bases and J by 7 bases. Germline V gene data show CDR1 as SGHKS and CDR2 as YYEKEE (reference sequence). The CDR3 consists of 14 residues. As DNA, the CDR3 is TGTGCCAGCAGCCGACAGGGGAGGGGACAGCCCCAGCATTTT. Amino acid sequence: CASSRQGRGQPQHF.

This clonotype came up many times. The chain links TRBV5-1 to TRBJ1-2; D might be TRBD1 (5 bases). This CDR3 has 15 residues. Per the germline V gene, CDR1 is SGHRS and CDR2 is YFSETQ. Trimming removed 4 bases at V and 3 bases at J, with 16 bases between. The CDR3 spells CASSPGVGVDYGYTF. DNA of the CDR3: TGCGCCAGCAGCCCTGGCGTGGGGGTGGACTATGGCTACACCTTC. The variable domain in full, with the rest retrieved from reference TRBV5-1 and TRBJ1-2, is KAGVTQTPRYLIKTRGQQVTLSCSPISGHRSVSWYQQTPGQGLQFLFEYFSETQRNKGNFPGRFSGRQFSNSRSEMNVSTLELGDSALYLCASSPGVGVDYGYTFGSGTRLTVV.

V gene TRBV6-2 or TRBV6-3 combines with J gene TRBJ1-2, with D possibly being TRBD1 (5 bases). Trimming stripped 7 bases from V and 8 bases from J, with 14 bases between. This CDR3 spans 12 amino acids. Germline-derived CDR1 and CDR2 are MNHEY and SVGEGT. CDR3 in amino acids: CASTGDGPGYTF. The DNA of the CDR3 is TGTGCCAGCACCGGGGACGGCCCAGGCTACACCTTC.

This clonotype was seen a handful of times. The chain links TRBV10-1 to TRBJ2-7; D uncertain. V was cut by 5 bases and J by 5 bases, with 16 bases left in between. The V gene's germline CDR1 is WNHNN and CDR2 SYGVQD (reference sequence). The CDR3 sequence is 14 residues long. The CDR3 DNA is TGCGCCAGCAGTCCGGACCCCCTCGGCAACGAGCAGTACTTC. This codes for CASSPDPLGNEQYF.

The V call is TRBV6-1, the J call TRBJ1-6; D might be TRBD1 (5 bases). Germline V gene lookup returns CDR1 MNHNS and CDR2 SASEGT. V shed 5 bases and J shed 9 bases, with 17 bases lying between them. The CDR3 length is 15 residues. Here the CDR3 DNA reads TGTGCCAGCAGTCAAGGGACTAGAGCTGGTTCACCCCTCCACTTT. This gives the protein CASSQGTRAGSPLHF.

A few counts support this clonotype. V is TRBV12-3 or TRBV12-4 and J is TRBJ1-1; D is ambiguous. The CDR3 covers 13 residues. V gave up 1 base and J gave up 1 base, with 4 bases separating them. CDR3 sequence reads: CASSLEKNTEAFF. DNA for the CDR3: TGTGCCAGCAGTTTAGAAAAGAACACTGAAGCTTTCTTT.

In its sample, this clonotype was seen a few times. The rearrangement uses TRBV20-1 and TRBJ2-5; 7 bases align to TRBD2. V dropped 6 bases and J dropped 1; count of bases not matched to a gene: 5. There are 13 residues in the CDR3. Germline V CDR1 and CDR2: DFQATT, SNEGSKA (reference sequence). The CDR3 region is CSAASGIQETQYF. The DNA of the CDR3 is TGCAGTGCGGCTAGCGGAATCCAAGAGACCCAGTACTTC.

The V gene is TRBV5-1, the J gene TRBJ2-7, with a possible D match to TRBD1 (5 bases). Trimming took off 4 bases at V and 7 bases at J, with 15 bases between the two ends. CDR1 SGHRS and CDR2 YFSETQ come from the germline V gene. This CDR3 spans 13 amino acids. CDR3 region: CASSLDTAVEQYF. The CDR3 DNA is TGCGCCAGCAGCCTGGACACCGCAGTGGAGCAGTACTTC. Variable domain in full (rest from reference TRBV5-1 and TRBJ2-7): KAGVTQTPRYLIKTRGQQVTLSCSPISGHRSVSWYQQTPGQGLQFLFEYFSETQRNKGNFPGRFSGRQFSNSRSEMNVSTLELGDSALYLCASSLDTAVEQYFGPGTRLTVT.

This clonotype was counted only a few times. The chain uses TRBV5-4 and TRBJ2-7, with 11 bases lining up with TRBD2. CDR1 is SGHNT, CDR2 YYREEE, per germline (reference sequence). The length of the CDR3 is 17 residues. V gave up 5 bases and J gave up 0 bases; unmatched junction bases: 10. The CDR3 nucleotides are TGTGCCAGCAGAGGACGGACTAGCGGGTCAAACTCCTACGAGCAGTACTTC. Translated, it gives CASRGRTSGSNSYEQYF.

This clonotype occurred a few times. The chain links TRBV2 to TRBJ1-5; D call uncertain. Germline V gene data show CDR1 as SNHLY and CDR2 as FYNNEI. CDR3 size: 14 residues. V lost 6 bases, J lost 0 bases, and 9 bases lay in between. CDR3 protein: CASREELSNQPQHF. The CDR3 region has the DNA TGTGCCAGCAGGGAGGAGCTTAGCAATCAGCCCCAGCATTTT.

The chain recombines TRBV28 with TRBJ1-5; TRBD1 is a possible D gene (5 bases). CDR3 length: 12 amino acids. The germline V gene encodes CDR1 MDHEN and CDR2 SYDVKM. The DNA of the CDR3 is TGTGGGGCCAGGGAGGGCAATCAGCCCCAGCATTTT. It is translated as CGAREGNQPQHF.

V usage is TRBV2 and J usage is TRBJ2-7; D ambiguous. The germline gives CDR1 SNHLY, CDR2 FYNNEI. The CDR3 sequence is 15 residues long. V was cut by 3 bases and J by 0 bases, with 12 bases left in between. CDR3 protein: CASSEKDGPSYEQYF. The CDR3 DNA is TGTGCCAGCAGTGAGAAGGACGGACCCTCCTACGAGCAGTACTTC.

DNA for the CDR3: TGCGCCAGCAGCCAAGCTTATGCGAGCAATCAGCCCCAGCATTTT. Translated: CASSQAYASNQPQHF. The chain combines TRBV4-3 with TRBJ1-5; unclear D gene. V lost 1 base and J lost 1, with 8 bases in between. CDR1 and CDR2 from the germline V gene are LGHNA and YSLEER. The CDR3 is 15 amino acids.

This clonotype has ten or more counts. The chain is built from TRBV15 and TRBJ2-7; D is uncertain. The germline V gene has CDR1 LNHNV and CDR2 YYDKDF (reference sequence). This CDR3 region has 13 residues. V lost 5 bases and J lost 5, with 13 bases in between. CDR3 in amino acids: CATSPQPGNEQYF. The DNA for the CDR3 is TGTGCCACCAGCCCACAACCGGGTAACGAGCAGTACTTC.